The present TCR beta chain was sequenced within a study of blood T cell repertoires in COVID-19. Study-wide context: Acute and convalescent COVID-19 specimens originated in the United States, Italy and Spain.

The sample holds many counts of this clone. V was shortened by 0 bases and J by 7 bases, with 12 bases between the two germline ends. The germline gives CDR1 SGHDN, CDR2 FVKESK. The CDR3 runs to 14 residues. Under the authors' procedure: Quantification of nucleated cells was approximated via reference gene primer amplification. Libraries were prepared by immunoSEQ multiplex PCR; TCRdb keeps only in-frame clonotypes and omits some of them. The V and J calls and the clone size are those of that table, but D and trimming were determined from the DNA. Among around 190,000 clones listed, 70% to 90% were seen once.

Sequenced material: peripheral blood. V and J are TRBV14 and TRBJ1-2; possible D gene TRBD1, 5 bases. This receptor was taken from a man in his 70s with active or convalescent COVID-19. The CDR3 DNA sequence: TGTGCCAGCAGCCAAGATGACCGGGGGGGTGGCTACACCTTC. As protein: CASSQDDRGGGYTF.